The rows below give T cell receptor beta chains drawn from one sample of a study of STAT5B mutations in CD4+ large granular lymphocyte leukemia. TCRdb's table, derived via immunoSEQ multiplex PCR, lists solely in-frame clones and lacks some. The sample lists under 55,000 clones; approximately 83% were seen once. Source material: CD4+ T cells from blood buffy coats. Receptors originate from a human donor in good health. Each CDR3 is given with its conserved first and last residue. D genes are given only for firm matches. Expanded clones get a size class; other rows say once, few or many, or leave the size out.

clone_size j_call v_call d_call cdr3_nt cdr3_aa
few TRBJ2-1 TRBV7-3 TRBD2 TGTGCCAGCAGCTTGACCGGGACTAGCGGGTTCAATGAGCAGTTCTTC CASSLTGTSGFNEQFF
. TRBJ1-2 TRBV4-3 TRBD1 TGCGCCAGCAGCCATTCCGGGACAGGGGAGACCTATGGCTACACCTTC CASSHSGTGETYGYTF
. TRBJ2-1 TRBV2 TRBD2 TGTGCCAGCAGGGGTGGGAGGGCCGTGAATGAGCAGTTCTTC CASRGGRAVNEQFF
. TRBJ1-1 TRBV5-5 TRBD1 TGTGCCAGCAGCCTCACAGGGGTGGCAGGAACTGAAGCTTTCTTT CASSLTGVAGTEAFF
. TRBJ2-7 TRBV6-1 TRBD1 TGTGCCAGCAGTGTAGAAGGGACAGACGCCTACGAGCAGTACTTC CASSVEGTDAYEQYF
. TRBJ1-1 TRBV11-2 . TGTGCCAGCAGCTTAGTAAGGACTGAAGCTTTCTTT CASSLVRTEAFF
few TRBJ1-2 TRBV30 TRBD1 TGTGCCTGGAATCTTGGACAGGACTACACCTTC CAWNLGQDYTF
. TRBJ1-2 TRBV27 . TGTGCCAGCAGTTACACTTCTAACTATGGCTACACCTTC CASSYTSNYGYTF
few TRBJ1-1 TRBV28 . TGTGCCAGCATCGAACAGGGAACAACTGAAGCTTTCTTT CASIEQGTTEAFF
. TRBJ2-2 TRBV11-3 TRBD2 TGTGCCAGCAGCTTAGGAGATACTAGCGGGACCGGGGAGCTGTTTTTT CASSLGDTSGTGELFF
. TRBJ1-3 TRBV5-4 . TGTGCCAGCAGCCAAGGCGGGGACCGCTCTGGAAACACCATATATTTT CASSQGGDRSGNTIYF
. TRBJ1-5 TRBV19 TRBD1 TGTGCCAGTGGAGGACAGGGGTGGGATCAGCCCCAGCATTTT CASGGQGWDQPQHF
. TRBJ2-7 TRBV2 . TGTGCCAGCAGGGAGAACAGGGTAGGGCAGTACTTC CASRENRVGQYF
once TRBJ2-3 TRBV7-8 TRBD2 TGTGCCAGCAGCTTAGTGCCCCTCGGGATGGGCGGGAGCGTGGATACGCAGTATTTT CASSLVPLGMGGSVDTQYF
. TRBJ1-3 TRBV12-5 . TGTGCTAGTGGCCCCGTCTCTGGAAACACCATATATTTT CASGPVSGNTIYF
. TRBJ2-3 TRBV2 TRBD2 TGTGCCAGCAGTGAAGTTGGGACTAGCGGGAGAGATACGCAGTATTTT CASSEVGTSGRDTQYF
. TRBJ1-1 TRBV4-3 . TGCGCCAGCAGCCAAGATCCCCAGGGAGGCACTGAAGCTTTCTTT CASSQDPQGGTEAFF
. TRBJ2-1 TRBV7-8 TRBD1 TGTGCCAGCAGCCCTACAGGGGGGACCGGGAGCTCCTACAATGAGCAGTTCTTC CASSPTGGTGSSYNEQFF
. TRBJ2-1 TRBV11-2 TRBD2 TGTGCCAGCAGCTTACGGCGTGCGGGGGATGAGCAGTTCTTC CASSLRRAGDEQFF
. TRBJ2-1 TRBV5-1 TRBD2 TGCGCCAGCAGCTTGGGGAGTTCCGGGACTAGCGGGACCAATGAGCAGTTCTTC CASSLGSSGTSGTNEQFF
. TRBJ1-1 TRBV7-2 . TGTGCCAGCAGCTTAAATGGGGACATTAACACTGAAGCTTTCTTT CASSLNGDINTEAFF
. TRBJ2-7 TRBV20-1 . TGCAGTGTCAGGGGTGGCAACGAGCAGTACTTC CSVRGGNEQYF
. TRBJ1-2 TRBV19 . TGTGCCAGTAGCCCTAGGGAGATCCCGGATGGCTACACCTTC CASSPREIPDGYTF
few TRBJ2-3 TRBV7-9 . TGTGCCAGCAGCTTTGGCAGCTCTAGCACAGATACGCAGTATTTT CASSFGSSSTDTQYF
. TRBJ1-2 TRBV28 . TGTGCCAGCAGTTCCGGGTTTCTAGGCTACACCTTC CASSSGFLGYTF
. TRBJ1-3 TRBV30 . TGTGCCTGGAGTGTAGGGATGCTGTCATCTGGAAACACCATATATTTT CAWSVGMLSSGNTIYF
. TRBJ2-5 TRBV27 . TGTGCCAGCAGTCCTCGATTGCCTAAGGAGACGGAGTACTTC CASSPRLPKETEYF
. TRBJ2-3 TRBV12-5 . TGTGCTAGTGGTTGGGGCGGGACAGATACGCAGTATTTT CASGWGGTDTQYF
. TRBJ2-1 TRBV5-6 TRBD2 TGTGCCAGCAGGGGACTAGCGGGAGGGTATGAGCAGTTCTTC CASRGLAGGYEQFF
once TRBJ2-5 TRBV29-1 . TGCAGCGTTGGGGGGGGCCCGGGCCTTGCGGGGCATCAAGAGACCCAGTACTTC CSVGGGPGLAGHQETQYF
. TRBJ2-6 TRBV7-3 TRBD1 TGTGCCAGCAGCTTAACGCACAGGGGGGCGAGCCCTGGGGCCAACGTCCTGACTTTC CASSLTHRGASPGANVLTF
once TRBJ2-5 TRBV2 . TGTGCCAGCAGTACTAGGCTCCAAGAGACCCAGTACTTC CASSTRLQETQYF
. TRBJ1-1 TRBV29-1 TRBD1 TGCAGCACCCAGACAGGGAGGTACGTAAATGAAGCTTTCTTT CSTQTGRYVNEAFF
. TRBJ2-5 TRBV27 . TGTGCCAGCGGGATTACGAAGACCCAGTACTTC CASGITKTQYF
. TRBJ2-2 TRBV21-1 . TGTGCCAGCAGCCAACAGACAGCCAACACCGGGGAGCTGTTTTTT CASSQQTANTGELFF
. TRBJ2-3 TRBV4-2 . TGTGCCAGCAGCCGGGACCGCGGGGGCGGCACAGATACGCAGTATTTT CASSRDRGGGTDTQYF
. TRBJ2-7 TRBV2 TRBD1 TGTGCCAGCAGTGAGTCACAGACAGGGCTCTCCTACGAGCAGTACTTC CASSESQTGLSYEQYF
once TRBJ1-2 TRBV19 . TGTGCCAGTAGTATTCACGGCATAGAGTCGTTAGCTAACTATGGCTACACCTTC CASSIHGIESLANYGYTF
. TRBJ2-1 TRBV6-6 . TGTGCCAGCACAGGCCCCCCGGGGAATGAGCAGTTCTTC CASTGPPGNEQFF
. TRBJ2-1 TRBV5-1 TRBD2 TGCGCCAGCAGATCATGGGGCGCGGGGGGACTTGATGAGCAGTTCTTC CASRSWGAGGLDEQFF
. TRBJ2-1 TRBV9 TRBD2 TGTGCCAGCAGCGCCCGACTAGCGCGGGAAGAGCAGTTCTTC CASSARLAREEQFF
. TRBJ2-5 TRBV7-2 . TGTGCCAGCAGCCCCGGTCCCGAGACCCAGTACTTC CASSPGPETQYF
. TRBJ2-7 TRBV6-5 . TGTGCCAGCAGTTACAGGGACACTTCCTACGAGCAGTACTTC CASSYRDTSYEQYF
. TRBJ2-3 TRBV5-6 . TGTGCCAGCAGCTTGGGGTCGGGGCGGGGACCGGATACGCAGTATTTT CASSLGSGRGPDTQYF
. TRBJ2-4 TRBV11-3 . TGTGCCAGCAGCCCCCAGGGGGAGGGCATTCAGTACTTC CASSPQGEGIQYF
. TRBJ1-4 TRBV29-1 TRBD1 TGCAGCGTTGAAGATTGGACAGGGGGCCGTGAAAAACTGTTTTTT CSVEDWTGGREKLFF
. TRBJ1-2 TRBV28 . TGTGCCAGCAGTTTATGGGGGGAATACTATGGCTACACCTTC CASSLWGEYYGYTF
. TRBJ1-1 TRBV27 TRBD1 TGTGCCAGCAGTTTAAAGGACAGGGGGGAGGCGACTGAAGCTTTCTTT CASSLKDRGEATEAFF
. TRBJ1-3 TRBV11-2 TRBD1 TGTGCCAGCAGCTTACAGGGGGCTTCTGGAAACACCATATATTTT CASSLQGASGNTIYF
. TRBJ1-1 TRBV9 TRBD1 TGTGCCAGCAGCGTAGGTGAGGGGGCGGCAGCTGAAGCTTTCTTT CASSVGEGAAAEAFF